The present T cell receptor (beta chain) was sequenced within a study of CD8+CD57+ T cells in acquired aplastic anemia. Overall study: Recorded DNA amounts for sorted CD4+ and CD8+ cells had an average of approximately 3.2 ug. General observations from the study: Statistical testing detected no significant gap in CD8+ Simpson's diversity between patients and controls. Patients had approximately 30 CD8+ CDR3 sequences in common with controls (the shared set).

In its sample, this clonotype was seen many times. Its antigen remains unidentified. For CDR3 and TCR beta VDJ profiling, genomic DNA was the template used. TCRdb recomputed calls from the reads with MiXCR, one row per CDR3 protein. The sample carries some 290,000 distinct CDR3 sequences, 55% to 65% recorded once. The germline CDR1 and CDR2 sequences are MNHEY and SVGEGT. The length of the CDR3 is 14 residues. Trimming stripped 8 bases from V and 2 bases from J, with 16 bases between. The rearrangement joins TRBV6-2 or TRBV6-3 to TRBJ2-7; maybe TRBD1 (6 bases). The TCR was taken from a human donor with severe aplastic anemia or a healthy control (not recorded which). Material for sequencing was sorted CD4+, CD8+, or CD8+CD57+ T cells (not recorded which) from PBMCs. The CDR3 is CASLELGAAYEQYF. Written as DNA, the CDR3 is TGTGCCAGCCTGGAATTGGGGGCGGCCTACGAGCAGTACTTC.